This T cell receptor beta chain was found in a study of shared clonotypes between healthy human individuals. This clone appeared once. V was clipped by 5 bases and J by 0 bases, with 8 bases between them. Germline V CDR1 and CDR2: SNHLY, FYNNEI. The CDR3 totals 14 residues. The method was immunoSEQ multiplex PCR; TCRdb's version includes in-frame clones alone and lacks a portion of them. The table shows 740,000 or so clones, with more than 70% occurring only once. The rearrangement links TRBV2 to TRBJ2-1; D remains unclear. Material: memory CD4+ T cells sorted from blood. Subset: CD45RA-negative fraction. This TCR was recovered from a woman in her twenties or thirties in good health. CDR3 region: CASSRASSYNEQFF. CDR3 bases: TGTGCCAGCAGTAGGGCCTCCTCCTACAATGAGCAGTTCTTC.